The T cell receptor (beta chain) described here comes from a study of identical twins. Study outcomes and limitations: Whereas memory repertoires showed no such difference, abundant cord blood beta clonotypes carried fewer insertions. Sequences that were beta out-of-frame showed weaker excess twin sharing. Alpha sequences out of frame and shared by twins had excess low generation probability.

This clonotype was detected only once. What it binds is unknown. Each CDR3 protein gets one entry after TCRdb re-called the 5' RACE reads with MiXCR. The data hold hundreds of thousands of distinct CDR3 sequences, with 21% observed a single time. Germline lookup yields CDR1 LGHNA and CDR2 YSLEER. V lost 4 bases, J lost 4 bases, and 17 bases lay in between. CDR3 size: 15 residues. These data were also filed under a second study, of T cells expressing NK-cell markers.

The chain has TRBV4-3 and TRBJ2-7, with D possibly TRBD2 on 6 matching bases. Sequencing was performed on PBMCs. The sequence was collected from a woman aged 18-29 years in good health. The CDR3 DNA reads TGCGCCAGCAGCCCCTCAAGGGAGCGGGCTTACGAGCAGTACTTC. Encoded protein: CASSPSRERAYEQYF.